This is a list of T cell receptor beta chains from one sample in a study of human T cells and chemical hapten exposure. TCRdb re-derived calls from the RACE reads in MiXCR, one entry per CDR3 protein. The table shows 65,000 to 95,000 distinct CDR3 sequences, with about 6.6% occurring only once. Here the sequenced sample was whole blood, taken in connection with sensitization to the hapten diphenylcyclopropenone (DPC). These receptors originate from a woman in her thirties with alopecia areata. Some clones in this sample may be carry-over from other donors' samples. CDR3s include the opening cysteine and the closing phenylalanine or tryptophan. A D gene is named only where the DNA matches it firmly. Clone sizes are given selectively: once, few, many, or a class where the clone is expanded.

len: 14
abundance: few
v_gene: TRBV25-1
d_gene: TRBD1
j_gene: TRBJ1-4
CDR3aa: CASSAGGTVEKLFF
CDR3nt: TGTGCCAGCAGTGCAGGGGGCACGGTTGAAAAACTGTTTTTT

len: 15
abundance: NA
v_gene: TRBV12-5
d_gene: NA
j_gene: TRBJ2-7
CDR3aa: CASGPFPVTQYEQYF
CDR3nt: TGTGCTAGTGGTCCCTTTCCGGTGACGCAATACGAGCAGTACTTC

len: 12
abundance: many
v_gene: TRBV29-1
d_gene: NA
j_gene: TRBJ2-7
CDR3aa: CSVVRSSYEQYF
CDR3nt: TGCAGCGTTGTCAGGTCCTCCTACGAGCAGTACTTC

len: 14
abundance: NA
v_gene: TRBV5-1
d_gene: NA
j_gene: TRBJ1-1
CDR3aa: CASSLFTAYTEAFF
CDR3nt: TGCGCCAGCAGCTTGTTCACAGCCTACACTGAAGCTTTCTTT

len: 14
abundance: many
v_gene: TRBV9
d_gene: NA
j_gene: TRBJ1-3
CDR3aa: CASSEGIAGNTIYF
CDR3nt: TGTGCCAGCAGTGAGGGCATAGCTGGAAACACCATATATTTT

len: 9
abundance: many
v_gene: TRBV20-1
d_gene: NA
j_gene: TRBJ1-1
CDR3aa: CSVGTEAFF
CDR3nt: TGCAGTGTGGGCACTGAAGCTTTCTTT

len: 17
abundance: NA
v_gene: TRBV11-2
d_gene: TRBD1
j_gene: TRBJ2-6
CDR3aa: CASSMTGGASGANVLTF
CDR3nt: TGTGCCAGCAGCATGACAGGGGGTGCCTCTGGGGCCAACGTCCTGACTTTC

len: 14
abundance: NA
v_gene: TRBV12-3/TRBV12-4
d_gene: TRBD1
j_gene: TRBJ2-3
CDR3aa: CASRPTGGGDTQYF
CDR3nt: TGTGCCAGCAGACCTACAGGGGGCGGAGATACGCAGTATTTT

len: 13
abundance: NA
v_gene: TRBV30
d_gene: NA
j_gene: TRBJ2-5
CDR3aa: CAWAGSPQETQYF
CDR3nt: TGTGCCTGGGCAGGGTCACCTCAAGAGACCCAGTACTTC

len: 14
abundance: NA
v_gene: TRBV7-9
d_gene: NA
j_gene: TRBJ1-4
CDR3aa: CASSLSQGNEKLFF
CDR3nt: TGTGCCAGCAGCTTATCCCAGGGGAATGAAAAACTGTTTTTT

len: 12
abundance: NA
v_gene: TRBV6-1
d_gene: NA
j_gene: TRBJ2-7
CDR3aa: CASSETGYEQYF
CDR3nt: TGTGCCAGCAGTGAGACCGGGTACGAGCAGTACTTC

len: 20
abundance: few
v_gene: TRBV3-1
d_gene: TRBD2
j_gene: TRBJ2-6
CDR3aa: CASSRLPIAGGLSGANVLTF
CDR3nt: TGTGCCAGCAGCCGGCTCCCTATAGCGGGGGGCCTCTCTGGGGCCAACGTCCTGACTTTC

len: 13
abundance: many
v_gene: TRBV30
d_gene: TRBD2
j_gene: TRBJ2-1
CDR3aa: CAGLAGGLGEQFF
CDR3nt: TGTGCCGGACTAGCGGGGGGCCTCGGTGAGCAGTTCTTC

len: 14
abundance: many
v_gene: TRBV24-1
d_gene: TRBD2
j_gene: TRBJ2-7
CDR3aa: CATSSGGDLDEQYF
CDR3nt: TGTGCCACCTCTAGCGGGGGGGATTTGGACGAGCAGTACTTC

len: 13
abundance: NA
v_gene: TRBV6-6
d_gene: TRBD1
j_gene: TRBJ1-2
CDR3aa: CASKTGTGGGYTF
CDR3nt: TGTGCCAGCAAAACCGGGACAGGGGGAGGCTACACCTTC